A selection of T cell receptor beta chains follows, all from one sample in a study of blood T cell repertoires in COVID-19. Here immunoSEQ multiplex PCR was the method, and the copy in TCRdb shows in-frame clones only, minus some. The sample has about 200,000 clones, roughly 86% seen once. The specimen was peripheral blood. The source is a man in his 60s with acute or convalescent COVID-19. Both conserved end residues are trimmed from each CDR3.

cdr3_length v_call cdr3_aa
10 TRBV9 ASSVGAAPLH
12 TRBV6-5 ASRPDRGRETQY
13 TRBV6-4 ASSHGGGPDNEQF
13 TRBV6-5 ASSPSDRGQYGYT
15 TRBV7-6 ASSSRTTQGAKNIQY
15 TRBV4-3 ASSRRGQGGGNTEAF
12 TRBV25-1 ASSEPGQTYEQY
18 TRBV24-1 ATSDSSGTSGGASADTQY
18 TRBV27 ASSPGGLAGRGASYNEQF
13 TRBV5-1 ASSLATGSNQPQH
13 TRBV6-5 ASSSPGGANYGYT